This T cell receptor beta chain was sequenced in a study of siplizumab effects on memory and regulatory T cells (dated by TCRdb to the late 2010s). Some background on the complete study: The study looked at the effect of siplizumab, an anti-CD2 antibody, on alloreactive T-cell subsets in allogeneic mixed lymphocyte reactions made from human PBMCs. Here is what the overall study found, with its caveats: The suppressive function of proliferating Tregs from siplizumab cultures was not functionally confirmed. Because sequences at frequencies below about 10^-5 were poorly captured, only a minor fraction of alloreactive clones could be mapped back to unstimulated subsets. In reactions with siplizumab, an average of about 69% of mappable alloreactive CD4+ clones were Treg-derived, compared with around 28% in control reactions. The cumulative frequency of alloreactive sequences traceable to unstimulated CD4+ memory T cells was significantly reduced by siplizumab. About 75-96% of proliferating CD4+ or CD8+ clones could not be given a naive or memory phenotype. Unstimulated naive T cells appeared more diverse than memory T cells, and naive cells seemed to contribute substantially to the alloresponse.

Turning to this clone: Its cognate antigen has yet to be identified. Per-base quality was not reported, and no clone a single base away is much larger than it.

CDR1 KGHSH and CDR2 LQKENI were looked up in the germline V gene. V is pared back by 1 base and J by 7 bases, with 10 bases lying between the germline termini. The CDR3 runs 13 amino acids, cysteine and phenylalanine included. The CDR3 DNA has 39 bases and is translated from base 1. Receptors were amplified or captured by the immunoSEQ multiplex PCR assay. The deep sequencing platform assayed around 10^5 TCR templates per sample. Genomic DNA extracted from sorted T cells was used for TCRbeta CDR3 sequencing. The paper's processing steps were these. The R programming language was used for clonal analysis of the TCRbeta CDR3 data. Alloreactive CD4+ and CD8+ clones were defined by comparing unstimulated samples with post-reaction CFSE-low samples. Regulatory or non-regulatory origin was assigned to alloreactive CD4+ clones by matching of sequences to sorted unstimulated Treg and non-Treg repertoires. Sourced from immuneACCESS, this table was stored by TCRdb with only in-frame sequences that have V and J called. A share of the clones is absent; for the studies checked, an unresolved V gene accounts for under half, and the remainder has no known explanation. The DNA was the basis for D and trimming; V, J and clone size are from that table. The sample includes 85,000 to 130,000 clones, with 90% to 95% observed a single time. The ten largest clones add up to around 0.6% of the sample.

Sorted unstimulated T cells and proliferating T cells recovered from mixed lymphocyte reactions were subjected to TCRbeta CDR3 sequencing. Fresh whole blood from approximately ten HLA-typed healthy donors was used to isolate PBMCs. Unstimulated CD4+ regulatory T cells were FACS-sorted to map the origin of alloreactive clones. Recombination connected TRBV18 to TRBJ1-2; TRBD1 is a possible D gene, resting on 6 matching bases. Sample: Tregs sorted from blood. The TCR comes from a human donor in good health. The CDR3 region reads CASSPLQGSGYTF. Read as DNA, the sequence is TGTGCCAGCTCACCACTACAGGGATCTGGCTACACCTTC.